The text below deals with one T cell receptor (beta chain). Its antigen remains unknown. This record belongs to a study of chemoradiotherapy in HPV16-positive cancers. General observations from the study: Candidate HPV-specific clones and E7-related TCR motifs grew in tumor during treatment. Functional assays defining HPV-specific T cells used only a couple of HPV16-positive patients.

V was pared by 9 bases and J by 0 bases, with 12 bases between. The CDR3 extends over 14 amino acids. Germline-derived CDR1 and CDR2 are LNHDA and SQIVND (reference sequence). Here immunoSEQ multiplex PCR was the method, and the copy in TCRdb shows in-frame clones only, minus some. The sample carries 20,000 to 25,000 clones, approximately 86% recorded once. This specimen consisted of blood, obtained from a patient who underwent chemoradiotherapy. The chain combines TRBV19 with TRBJ1-3; unclear D gene. This clonotype was obtained from a human donor with HPV-associated anogenital cancer. In DNA, the CDR3 is TGTGCCAGACGCATTAGACACTCTGGAAACACCATATATTTT. It encodes CARRIRHSGNTIYF.